A single sample is the source of the 23 T cell receptor beta chains below, sequenced in a study of T cells in Graves' hyperthyroidism and ophthalmopathy. It was RNA transcripts that yielded the amplified TCR beta CDR3 regions. First-round RT-PCR of the TCR CDR3 relied on the HTBI primer set. TCRdb used MiXCR to reprocess the multiplex PCR reads, holding one entry per CDR3 protein. Among approximately 600,000 distinct CDR3 sequences listed, approximately 15% were seen once. Sample: blood. These receptors were collected from a woman aged 30 to 39 with Graves' hyperthyroidism that later progressed to Graves' ophthalmopathy.

This clonotype was found a few times. J is TRBJ2-3 and V is TRBV12-3 or TRBV12-4; tentatively, D is TRBD1 or TRBD2 (6 bases each). This CDR3 is built from 14 residues. V lost 8 bases to trimming and J lost 2 bases, with 14 bases between them. The CDR3 spells CASDHGGTTDTQYF. As DNA, the CDR3 is TGTGCCAGCGATCACGGGGGCACCACAGATACGCAGTATTTT.

The chain carries TRBV25-1 and TRBJ1-2; D unclear. The CDR3 covers 13 residues. The V end was cut by 7 bases, the J end by 3 bases, with 12 bases between. Germline loops: CDR1 MGHDK, CDR2 SYGVNS. The CDR3: CASTDNFYYGYTF. The DNA for the CDR3 is TGTGCCAGCACCGACAATTTCTACTATGGCTACACCTTC.

The V call is TRBV6-4, the J call TRBJ2-5; tentatively, D is TRBD1 or TRBD2 (5 bases each). Germline CDR1 reads MRHNA; CDR2 reads SNTAGT. This CDR3 has 14 amino acids. V shed 9 bases and J shed 5 bases, with 19 bases lying between them. Here the CDR3 DNA reads TGTGCCAGTGAACCGGGGCCTCAAGGGGAGACCCAGTACTTC. Translating it yields CASEPGPQGETQYF.

This clonotype was seen many times. Relative to the germline gene, one junction end is altered; a read error may explain this. The genes are TRBV15 and TRBJ2-3, with 9 bases fitting TRBD2. The CDR3 extends over 18 amino acids. The germline CDR1 and CDR2 sequences are LNHNV and YYDKDF (reference sequence). The CDR3 region is CATSRDFGLAGDTNTQYF. The CDR3 coding sequence is TGTGCCACCAGCAGAGATTTCGGTTTAGCGGGAGACACAAATACGCAGTATTTT.

Comments on this clonotype: A much larger clone differs from this one at a single base, so this may be a read error. V is TRBV6-1 and J is TRBJ2-7; TRBD2 might be the D (5 bases). The CDR3 is made up of 14 amino acids. Looked up from germline, CDR1 is MNHNS and CDR2 is SASEGT. Trimming stripped 4 bases from V and 2 bases from J, with 12 bases between. This chain's CDR3 is CASSVGRDAYEQYF. The CDR3 nucleotides are TGTGCCAGCAGTGTCGGACGGGATGCCTACGAGCAGTACTTC.

This clonotype showed up just a few times. V gene TRBV20-1 combines with J gene TRBJ2-7; D unresolved. Per the germline V gene, CDR1 is DFQATT and CDR2 is SNEGSKA (reference sequence). Trimming left V 6 bases short and J 2 bases short, with 20 bases between. CDR3 length: 15 residues. The CDR3 here is CSAPNVAGSTYEQYF. Here the CDR3 DNA reads TGCAGTGCCCCGAATGTGGCAGGATCAACCTACGAGCAGTACTTC.

This clonotype has only a few counts. The chain employs TRBV9 and TRBJ1-1; D perhaps matches TRBD1 (5 bases). Trimming shortened V by 3 bases and J by 0 bases, and 9 bases separated the two germline ends. Germline assignment: CDR1 SGDLS and CDR2 YYNGEE. The CDR3 totals 14 residues. In nucleotides, the CDR3 is TGTGCCAGCAGCGGGGGGGTTCTGAACACTGAAGCTTTCTTT. It specifies CASSGGVLNTEAFF.

This clonotype was observed a handful of times. V usage is TRBV19 and J usage is TRBJ2-7; 7 bases fit TRBD1. This CDR3 has 16 residues. With V trimmed by 5 bases and J by 2 bases, 12 bases remained unmatched. Germline V lookup: CDR1 LNHDA, CDR2 SQIVND (reference sequence). CDR3 DNA sequence: TGTGCCAGTAGTCCACGACAGGGTATGGTCACCTACGAGCAGTACTTC. It specifies CASSPRQGMVTYEQYF.

This clonotype has at least ten counts. This chain connects TRBV7-2 to TRBJ1-6, with D possibly matching TRBD1 (5 bases). The CDR3 contains 15 residues. Per germline, CDR1 SGHTA and CDR2 FQGNSA. Trimming took 1 base from V and 5 from J, leaving 9 bases between them. CDR3 sequence: CASSLELRDNSPLHF. Written as DNA, the CDR3 is TGTGCCAGCAGCTTAGAACTCAGGGATAATTCACCCCTCCACTTT.

This clonotype was seen ten or more times. The rearrangement uses TRBV7-8 and TRBJ2-7; 8 nucleotides agree with TRBD2. This CDR3 spans 15 amino acids. Germline assignment: CDR1 SGHVS and CDR2 FQNEAQ. V dropped 5 bases and J dropped 3; count of bases not matched to a gene: 9. This chain's CDR3 is CASSVGLALSYEQYF. As DNA, the CDR3 is TGTGCCAGCAGCGTCGGACTAGCCTTGAGCTACGAGCAGTACTTC.

This clonotype was found a few times. V usage is TRBV7-3 and J usage is TRBJ2-7; D ambiguous. Per germline, CDR1 SGHTA and CDR2 FQGTGA. This CDR3 spans 13 amino acids. V dropped 5 bases and J dropped 0 bases, with 8 bases sitting between them. The CDR3 is CASSHDPSYEQYF. The CDR3 nucleotides read TGTGCCAGCAGCCACGATCCCTCCTACGAGCAGTACTTC.

This clonotype was observed at least ten times. J is TRBJ2-1 and V is TRBV30; 12 bases line up with TRBD2. CDR1 GTSNPN and CDR2 SVGIG come from the germline V gene (reference sequence). This CDR3 spans 14 amino acids. Trimming at V came to 0 bases and at J to 15 bases, leaving 9 bases not matched to a gene. CDR3 loop: CAWSVSASGRAGFF. CDR3 DNA: TGTGCCTGGAGTGTCTCGGCTAGCGGGAGGGCCGGGTTCTTC.

The chain employs TRBV28 and TRBJ1-1; D is unclear. Deletions cut 7 bases from V and 5 bases from J, with 17 bases between. The CDR3 has 14 amino acids. The germline gives CDR1 MDHEN, CDR2 SYDVKM. The CDR3 reads CASTFRRHRTEAFF. The CDR3 DNA reads as TGTGCCAGCACTTTTCGGCGCCACCGGACTGAAGCTTTCTTT.

This clonotype came up many times. The chain carries TRBV20-1 and TRBJ1-5; TRBD1 matches 7 bases. The CDR3 contains 17 residues. Trimming cost V 3 bases and J 0 bases; bases outside gene matches: 11. Per germline, CDR1 DFQATT and CDR2 SNEGSKA (reference sequence). The CDR3 DNA sequence: TGCAGTGCTAGGCCCTGGACAGGCCCATATAGCAATCAGCCCCAGCATTTT. Its protein is CSARPWTGPYSNQPQHF.

The table lists this clonotype with a few counts. This rearrangement joins TRBV6-1 to TRBJ1-1, with unresolved D. CDR1 is MNHNS and CDR2 is SASEGT in the germline V gene. CDR3 size: 13 residues. Trimming took off 6 bases at V and 3 bases at J, with 11 bases between the two ends. The CDR3 here is CASSPEGYTEAFF. The DNA for the CDR3 is TGTGCCAGCAGCCCCGAAGGGTACACTGAAGCTTTCTTT.

This clonotype was counted between two and nine times. This sequence joins TRBV18 and TRBJ2-5, with 8 positions matching TRBD2. With 6 bases clipped from V and 1 base from J, the junction kept 7 bases outside the gene matches. Germline loops: CDR1 KGHSH, CDR2 LQKENI. This CDR3 spans 15 amino acids. CDR3 DNA sequence: TGTGCCAGCTCGCCAGCGGGAGCTATCCAAGAGACCCAGTACTTC. This translates into CASSPAGAIQETQYF.

This clonotype was seen ten or more times. V is TRBV5-1 and J is TRBJ2-5, with D uncertain. The germline V gene encodes CDR1 SGHRS and CDR2 YFSETQ. Trimming removed 0 bases from V and 1 base from J, with 10 bases in between. The CDR3 totals 15 residues. CDR3: CASSLGPSSQETQYF. The DNA for the CDR3 is TGCGCCAGCAGCTTGGGGCCCTCGTCCCAAGAGACCCAGTACTTC.

This clonotype was picked up many times. The rearrangement links TRBV9 to TRBJ2-5, with a tentative D call TRBD2 (5 bases). This CDR3 has 14 residues. V lost 1 base to trimming and J lost 2 bases, with 9 bases between them. The germline gives CDR1 SGDLS, CDR2 YYNGEE. CDR3 amino acids: CASSVRGQQETQYF. CDR3 bases: TGTGCCAGCAGCGTACGGGGTCAGCAAGAGACCCAGTACTTC.

This clonotype showed up many times. The chain couples TRBV27 to TRBJ1-2, with a weak D call TRBD1 (6 bases). The CDR3 runs 14 residues. CDR1 MNHEY and CDR2 SMNVEV come from the germline V gene (reference sequence). V was pared by 0 bases and J by 7 bases, with 12 bases between. In DNA form, the CDR3 reads TGTGCCAGCAGTTTATCCGGGGGCGAAAGTGGCTACACCTTC. It yields the protein CASSLSGGESGYTF.

The V call is TRBV19, the J call TRBJ1-2; 11 bases fit TRBD1. Per germline, CDR1 LNHDA and CDR2 SQIVND (reference sequence). This CDR3 is 16 amino acids long. With V trimmed by 5 bases and J by 4 bases, 9 bases remained unmatched. CDR3 in amino acids: CASSLRDRGYIYGYTF. DNA for the CDR3: TGTGCCAGTAGTCTCCGGGACAGGGGGTACATCTATGGCTACACCTTC.

This clonotype was seen only a few times. At one end the junction does not follow the germline gene, possibly because of a read error. This sequence joins TRBV16 and TRBJ2-5; D possibly corresponds to TRBD1 (6 bases). Germline CDR1 and CDR2: KGHSY and FQNENV. The CDR3 loop spans 14 amino acids. The CDR3 DNA is TGTGCCAGCAGCCAATCGTCGGGGACGGGACACATCGACTTC. This gives the protein CASSQSSGTGHIDF.

This clonotype has a handful of counts. The chain recombines TRBV7-8 with TRBJ2-1; 7 bases fit TRBD1. The germline CDR1 and CDR2 sequences are SGHVS and FQNEAQ. Unmatched junction bases numbered 5, after V lost 1 base and J lost 5 bases. This CDR3 has 15 amino acids. This CDR3 is CASSLGRTGDNEQFF. The CDR3 DNA is TGTGCCAGCAGCTTAGGAAGGACAGGCGACAATGAGCAGTTCTTC.

The chain uses TRBV12-3 or TRBV12-4 and TRBJ1-1; perhaps TRBD1 as D (5 bases). Trimming left V 6 bases short and J 5 bases short, with 31 bases between. The CDR3 loop spans 19 amino acids. The CDR3 loop reads CASRILRDPRNHPKTEAFF. DNA for the CDR3: TGTGCCAGCAGGATACTCCGGGACCCAAGGAATCACCCGAAGACTGAAGCTTTCTTT.